The sequence of this T cell receptor (beta chain) was determined in a study of T cell responses to AZD1222 COVID-19 vaccine. The protocol was immunoSEQ multiplex PCR, while the TCRdb copy is restricted to in-frame clones and leaves out a portion. The sample holds about 73,000 clones, approximately 89% seen once. The ends lost 5 bases at V and 0 bases at J; junction bases unmatched: 5. The CDR3 contains 15 residues. Germline V gene sequence: CDR1 LNHDA, CDR2 SQIVND (reference sequence). The starting material was peripheral blood, obtained 28 days after the second AZD1222 dose. This sequence was found in an adult who received the AZD1222 COVID-19 vaccine. This chain connects TRBV19 to TRBJ2-5; 8 positions match TRBD2. The CDR3 DNA follows: TGTGCCAGTAGTGTCGGGGGGGCGAACCAAGAGACCCAGTACTTC. Residues: CASSVGGANQETQYF. The full variable domain, completed using reference TRBV19 and TRBJ2-5, is DGGITQSPKYLFRKEGQNVTLSCEQNLNHDAMYWYRQDPGQGLRLIYYSQIVNDFQKGDIAEGYSVSREKKESFPLTVTSAQKNPTAFYLCASSVGGANQETQYFGPGTRLLVL.